This TCR beta chain came from a study of cytomegalovirus exposure and HLA in healthy donors. Study-wide results and limits: In a later analysis, the majority of CMV-associated beta chains seemingly showed HLA restriction. CMV serostatus was the sole immune exposure information available. A later analysis linked a missense DCLRE1C variant to TCR beta V- and J-gene trimming.

As for this clone: The antigen remains undetermined.

CDR1 is LNHDA and CDR2 is SQIVND in the germline V gene (reference sequence). This CDR3 has 17 residues. V lost 5 bases to trimming and J lost 5 bases; unmatched junction nucleotides: 16. When sampled, the donors appeared nominally healthy, though they likely had unrecorded immune exposures. 60 Vbeta and 13 Jbeta primers were used in PCR. The assay was immunoSEQ multiplex PCR, and TCRdb's table has in-frame clones only and misses some. The sample has roughly 100,000 clones, 78% seen once. The source material was PBMCs. The TCR originated in a man under 40 in good health and CMV-seronegative. This chain connects TRBV19 to TRBJ2-7; 9 positions agree with TRBD1. CDR3: CASSPLGSRDRVDEQYF. The DNA of the CDR3 is TGTGCCAGTAGTCCACTGGGGTCCCGGGACAGGGTTGACGAGCAGTACTTC.